Following are 6 T cell receptor beta chains from one sample sequenced in a study of shared clonotypes between healthy human individuals (TCRdb year 2020). The library relied on the immunoSEQ multiplex PCR assay. Imported from immuneACCESS, the table was reduced by TCRdb to in-frame sequences with V and J called. These copies leave out some clones; in studies compared against another copy, an unresolved V gene accounts for under half, and the cause of the remainder is not known. A total of a few million clones appear in this sample, around 94% of them only once. Of the sample, roughly 0.13% falls within the top ten clones. Sequencing input: naive CD4+ T cells sorted from blood. The sample's cell subset or site, from its label and the paper: CD45RA+ positively selected. The receptor set was obtained from a man in his late teens or twenties in good health.

The CDR3 reads CASSSLYWTSGPSTDTQYF. The DNA of the CDR3 is TGTGCCAGCAGCTCCCTTTACTGGACTAGCGGGCCGAGCACAGATACGCAGTATTTT. This sequence joins TRBV7-2 and TRBJ2-3, with TRBD2 matching 11 bases. The CDR3 is 19 amino acids. Germline assignment: CDR1 SGHTA and CDR2 FQGNSA. Germline trimming cut 4 bases from V and 0 bases from J; bases unmatched to any gene: 12.

The chain uses TRBV7-2 and TRBJ2-2; D perhaps matches TRBD2 (5 bases). The length of the CDR3 is 14 residues. Germline V gives CDR1 SGHTA, CDR2 FQGNSA. V was trimmed by 2 bases and J by 7 bases, leaving 11 bases between them. CDR3 sequence: CASSLRAAGGELFF. In DNA form, the CDR3 reads TGTGCCAGCAGCTTAAGGGCGGCGGGCGGGGAGCTGTTTTTT.

The chain links TRBV28 to TRBJ1-5; perhaps TRBD1 as D (5 bases). This CDR3 has 15 amino acids. Looked up from germline, CDR1 is MDHEN and CDR2 is SYDVKM. V lost 5 bases and J 4 bases, leaving 15 bases between the germline ends. The DNA for the CDR3 is TGTGCCAGCAGTCAGATTACAGGACTAAATCAGCCCCAGCATTTT. Amino acids: CASSQITGLNQPQHF.

Of note for this clone: Different DNA sequences within this sample yield the same CDR3. V is TRBV18 and J is TRBJ1-1, with no clear D. V was trimmed by 2 bases and J by 2 bases, leaving 9 bases between them. The length of the CDR3 is 14 residues. CDR1 KGHSH and CDR2 LQKENI come from the germline V gene. The CDR3 DNA reads TGTGCCAGCTCACCAGGCAGTCTAAACACTGAAGCTTTCTTT. As protein: CASSPGSLNTEAFF.

The rearrangement joins TRBV29-1 to TRBJ2-3; 10 bases are shared with TRBD1. The V gene's germline CDR1 is SQVTM and CDR2 ANQGSEA. This CDR3 is 16 amino acids long. V gave up 1 base and J gave up 1 base; unmatched junction bases: 5. The CDR3 loop is CSVEGGGTGGTDTQYF. The CDR3 coding sequence is TGCAGCGTTGAAGGGGGCGGGACAGGGGGCACAGATACGCAGTATTTT.

The chain carries TRBV5-6 and TRBJ2-1; 11 bases agree with TRBD2. Germline V gives CDR1 SGHDT, CDR2 YYEEEE. CDR3 size: 16 residues. The ends lost 4 bases at V and 2 bases at J; junction bases unmatched: 5. CDR3 protein: CASSPTSGGTYNEQFF. CDR3 coding DNA: TGTGCCAGCAGCCCTACTAGCGGGGGTACCTACAATGAGCAGTTCTTC.